Included here is one T cell receptor (beta chain) sequence, with context. What it binds is unknown. The CDR3 covers 19 residues. The V gene's germline CDR1 is SQVTM and CDR2 ANQGSEA. The TRB libraries of cDNA were built by UMI-labeled 5' RACE. Each CDR3 protein gets one entry in TCRdb, which reprocessed the 5' RACE reads and gives no DNA. The listing contains about 130,000 distinct CDR3 sequences. This sample is part of a study of CXCR3-negative and CXCR3-positive naive CD8 T cells. Study as a whole: The libraries yielded 130 million or so TRB reads, about 1.5 +/- 0.3 million each.

Study conclusions and caveats: TRB CDR3 properties indicated TCR strength, while surface CD5 was similar across naive subsets. More hydrophobic TRB CDR3s occurred in CXCR3-positive than in CXCR3-negative naive cells.

J is TRBJ2-2 and V is TRBV29-1; there is no DNA to check the TCRdb D call of TRBD1. Sequences were obtained from naive CXCR3- CD8+ T cells from blood. Subset specified: CD45RO-CCR7+CD27+CD95- naive CD8+ T cells lacking CXCR3 (TNR3-). The source of this sequence is a human donor in good health. Some clones in this sample may be carry-over from other donors' samples. CDR3 in amino acids: CSVEGAAMEGGGTNGELFF.